Presented here are 8 T cell receptor beta chains from one specimen sequenced in a study of shared clonotypes between healthy human individuals. Sequenced by immunoSEQ multiplex PCR; TCRdb stores in-frame clones only, minus some. Of about 1.1 million clones detected, around 82% appear once; the ten largest clones hold under 0.65%. The sequencing input was memory CD4+ T cells from PBMCs. The subset is: CD45RA-negative fraction. These receptors were taken from a man aged 18 to 30 in good health. Some clones in this sample may be carry-over from other donors' samples.

CDR3 region: CASSSGDWAYGYTF. The CDR3 DNA sequence: TGCGCCAGCAGCTCCGGCGACTGGGCCTATGGCTACACCTTC. The chain joins TRBV5-1 to TRBJ1-2; D is unclear. CDR1 is SGHRS, CDR2 YFSETQ, per germline. With 3 bases removed from V and 4 bases from J, the gap between germline ends came to 13 bases. The length of the CDR3 is 14 residues.

Only a few counts were recorded for this clone. In the same sample, other DNA sequences code for this CDR3. The chain couples TRBV7-9 to TRBJ1-1, with D possibly TRBD1 on 6 matching bases. The CDR3 has 13 amino acids. Germline CDR1 is SEHNR and CDR2 is FQNEAQ (reference sequence). Deletions cut 5 bases from V and 1 base from J, with 8 bases between. CDR3 residues: CASSAQGNTEAFF. The CDR3 bases are TGTGCCAGCAGCGCACAGGGGAACACTGAAGCTTTCTTT. Full variable domain (rest looked up from reference TRBV7-9 and TRBJ1-1): DTGVSQNPRHKITKRGQNVTFRCDPISEHNRLYWYRQTLGQGPEFLTYFQNEAQLEKSRLLSDRFSAERPKGSFSTLEIQRTEQGDSAMYLCASSAQGNTEAFFGQGTRLTVV.

The sample holds a few counts of this clone. The rearrangement joins TRBV5-1 to TRBJ2-3, with D unresolved. Germline V gene data show CDR1 as SGHRS and CDR2 as YFSETQ. This CDR3 comprises 15 residues. Trimming removed 4 bases from V and 6 bases from J, with 18 bases in between. This CDR3 is CASSQDPGSTDTQYF. In DNA, the CDR3 is TGCGCCAGCAGCCAGGACCCCGGATCCACGGATACGCAGTATTTT. Complete variable domain (other parts from reference TRBV5-1 and TRBJ2-3): KAGVTQTPRYLIKTRGQQVTLSCSPISGHRSVSWYQQTPGQGLQFLFEYFSETQRNKGNFPGRFSGRQFSNSRSEMNVSTLELGDSALYLCASSQDPGSTDTQYFGPGTRLTVL.

The V gene is TRBV4-2, the J gene TRBJ2-3, with 9 bases fitting TRBD1. This CDR3 has 17 amino acids. Germline loops: CDR1 LGHNA, CDR2 YNFKEQ. With V trimmed by 0 bases and J by 4 bases, 8 bases remained unmatched. CDR3: CASSQDLETGGPDTQYF. The CDR3 bases are TGTGCCAGCAGCCAAGATCTTGAGACAGGGGGTCCAGATACGCAGTATTTT.

Concerning this clone: This CDR3 is also generated by other DNA sequences in the sample. The rearrangement uses TRBV14 and TRBJ2-3; D is unresolved. The CDR3 totals 14 residues. The germline V gene has CDR1 SGHDN and CDR2 FVKESK. The V end lost 1 base, the J end lost 0 bases, and 5 bases lay between the germline ends. This CDR3 reads CASSQASSTDTQYF. The CDR3 DNA reads TGTGCCAGCAGCCAAGCATCCAGCACAGATACGCAGTATTTT.

Only a few counts were recorded for this clone. This chain connects TRBV5-1 to TRBJ2-5; perhaps TRBD1 as D (6 bases). Germline lookup yields CDR1 SGHRS and CDR2 YFSETQ. V shed 4 bases and J shed 5 bases, with 15 bases lying between them. CDR3 size: 14 residues. The CDR3 DNA reads TGCGCCAGCAGCACCCAACAGGGAGAGGAGACCCAGTACTTC. Translated, it gives CASSTQQGEETQYF.

A few counts support this clone. The chain recombines TRBV2 with TRBJ1-5, with TRBD1 as a possible D gene (6 bases). This CDR3 spans 12 amino acids. V lost 11 bases to trimming and J lost 9 bases, with 17 bases between them. The V gene's germline CDR1 is SNHLY and CDR2 FYNNEI. The CDR3 protein is CAGRGGRGPQHF. The CDR3 coding sequence is TGTGCCGGACGAGGGGGTCGTGGGCCCCAGCATTTT. Variable domain in full (rest from reference TRBV2 and TRBJ1-5): EPEVTQTPSHQVTQMGQEVILRCVPISNHLYFYWYRQILGQKVEFLVSFYNNEISEKSEIFDDQFSVERPDGSNFTLKIRSTKLEDSAMYFCAGRGGRGPQHFGDGTRLSIL.

This clone appeared once. The chain is built from TRBV4-3 and TRBJ1-4; 7 nucleotides agree with TRBD1. V shed 0 bases and J 13 bases; nucleotides not matched to a gene: 11. The CDR3 has 15 amino acids. Germline loops: CDR1 LGHNA, CDR2 YSLEER. The CDR3 sequence: CASSQEVWDRDRLFF. CDR3 DNA: TGCGCCAGCAGCCAAGAAGTTTGGGACAGAGACCGACTGTTTTTT.